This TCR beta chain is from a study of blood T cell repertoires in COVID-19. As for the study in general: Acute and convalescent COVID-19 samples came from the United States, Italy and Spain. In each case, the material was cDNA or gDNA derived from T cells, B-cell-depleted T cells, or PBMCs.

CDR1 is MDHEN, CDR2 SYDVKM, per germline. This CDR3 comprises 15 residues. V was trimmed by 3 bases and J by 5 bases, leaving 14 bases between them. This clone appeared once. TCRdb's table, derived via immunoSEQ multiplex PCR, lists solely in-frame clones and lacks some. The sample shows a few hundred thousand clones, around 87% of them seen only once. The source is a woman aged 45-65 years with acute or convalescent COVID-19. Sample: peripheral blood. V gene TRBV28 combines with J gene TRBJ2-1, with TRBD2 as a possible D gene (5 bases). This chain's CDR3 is CASSFRRKQHNEQFF. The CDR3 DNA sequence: TGTGCCAGCAGTTTTCGGAGGAAACAACACAATGAGCAGTTCTTC.